Following are 27 T cell receptor beta chains from one sample sequenced in a study of shared clonotypes between healthy human individuals. Clones were sequenced by immunoSEQ multiplex PCR, and TCRdb holds only the in-frame ones, with some missing. The table records over 750,000 clones, approximately 97% of them present only once. Terminally differentiated effector memory CD45RA+ cells were left out of the naive CD8 fraction, which was CD45RO-negative and positively selected for CCR7. Input material: naive CD8+ T cells sorted from blood. The receptors were sampled from a man aged 30-40 years in good health.

The chain joins TRBV7-6 to TRBJ2-3; D may be TRBD1 (5 bases). Trimming removed 0 bases from V and 0 bases from J, with 7 bases in between. The germline V gene encodes CDR1 SGHVS and CDR2 FNYEAQ. CDR3 length equals 15 residues. The CDR3 DNA sequence: TGTGCCAGCAGCTTAGCTGGGGCCAGCACAGATACGCAGTATTTT. It codes for CASSLAGASTDTQYF.

The chain employs TRBV7-9 and TRBJ2-7; 7 bases agree with TRBD2. Germline trimming cut 8 bases from V and 3 bases from J; bases unmatched to any gene: 4. The CDR3 sequence is 12 residues long. Germline values: CDR1 SEHNR, CDR2 FQNEAQ (reference sequence). The CDR3 here is CASGGTNYEQYF. The CDR3 DNA is TGTGCCAGCGGAGGGACTAACTACGAGCAGTACTTC.

This sequence joins TRBV11-3 and TRBJ2-1; tentative D call: TRBD2 (6 bases). V was pared by 0 bases and J by 8 bases, with 8 bases between. Germline CDR1 is SGHNT and CDR2 is YENEEA. The CDR3 is made up of 13 amino acids. The CDR3 sequence: CASSLDPGDEQFF. Here the CDR3 DNA reads TGTGCCAGCAGCTTAGATCCGGGGGATGAGCAGTTCTTC.

This chain uses TRBV7-9 with TRBJ1-1; D is unclear. Germline V gene lookup returns CDR1 SEHNR and CDR2 FQNEAQ (reference sequence). CDR3 size: 12 residues. V was pared by 3 bases and J by 4 bases, with 6 bases between. The CDR3 DNA sequence: TGTGCCAGCAGCTTTGGGAGCACTGAAGCTTTCTTT. Protein: CASSFGSTEAFF.

The rearrangement uses TRBV5-4 and TRBJ2-5, with TRBD1 identical over 8 bases. Looked up from germline, CDR1 is SGHNT and CDR2 is YYREEE (reference sequence). CDR3 length: 14 amino acids. Unmatched junction bases numbered 8, after V lost 7 bases and J lost 3 bases. The CDR3 spells CASAVGTGEETQYF. The CDR3 DNA is TGTGCCAGCGCAGTCGGGACAGGCGAAGAGACCCAGTACTTC.

This sequence joins TRBV7-8 and TRBJ2-7; D ambiguous. Germline CDR1 is SGHVS and CDR2 is FQNEAQ. Deletions cut 5 bases from V and 5 bases from J, with 7 bases between. This CDR3 is built from 11 residues. CDR3 sequence reads: CASSTGHEQYF. The CDR3 DNA reads TGTGCCAGCAGCACCGGTCACGAGCAGTACTTC. The whole variable domain, filled in from reference TRBV7-8 and TRBJ2-7, reads GAGVSQSPRYKVAKRGQDVALRCDPISGHVSLFWYQQALGQGPEFLTYFQNEAQLDKSGLPSDRFFAERPEGSVSTLKIQRTQQEDSAVYLCASSTGHEQYFGPGTRLTVT.

The rearrangement links TRBV29-1 to TRBJ1-2; 8 bases fit TRBD1. Germline loops: CDR1 SQVTM, CDR2 ANQGSEA. The CDR3 contains 16 residues. The V and J ends lost 4 bases and 3 bases, in that order; junction bases with no gene match: 13. The CDR3 loop is CSVGGPADRVDYGYTF. In DNA form, the CDR3 reads TGCAGCGTTGGGGGTCCCGCGGACAGGGTCGACTATGGCTACACCTTC.

The chain couples TRBV18 to TRBJ2-7; TRBD1 matches at 8 bases. The CDR3 is made up of 12 amino acids. V was pared by 6 bases and J by 7 bases, with 5 bases of the junction left unmatched. Looked up from germline, CDR1 is KGHSH and CDR2 is LQKENI. CDR3 residues: CASSRTGQEQYF. The CDR3 coding sequence is TGTGCCAGCTCTCGGACAGGGCAAGAGCAGTACTTC.

The chain couples TRBV7-6 to TRBJ2-7, with D maybe TRBD2 (7 bases). This CDR3 spans 16 amino acids. CDR1 is SGHVS and CDR2 is FNYEAQ in the germline V gene. V was cut by 4 bases and J by 0 bases, with 16 bases left in between. CDR3 amino acids: CASSSIRGGSSYEQYF. The DNA for the CDR3 is TGTGCCAGCAGCTCGATCAGGGGAGGGAGCTCCTACGAGCAGTACTTC.

The rearrangement links TRBV13 to TRBJ2-7; D remains unclear. The CDR3 consists of 14 residues. Per the germline V gene, CDR1 is PRHDT and CDR2 is FYEKMQ (reference sequence). The V end was cut by 1 base, the J end by 3 bases, with 10 bases between. The DNA for the CDR3 is TGTGCCAGCAGCTTAGAGCACAGATACTACGAGCAGTACTTC. Translated: CASSLEHRYYEQYF.

Worth noting for this clone: Other DNA sequences in this specimen translate into the identical CDR3. V and J are TRBV28 and TRBJ2-1, with no clear D. The V gene lost 6 bases and the J gene lost 7 bases, with 4 bases spanning the gap. Germline V lookup: CDR1 MDHEN, CDR2 SYDVKM. CDR3 length: 10 amino acids. The CDR3 nucleotides are TGTGCCAGCAGCCTTAATGAGCAGTTCTTC. Its translation is CASSLNEQFF.

The genes are TRBV27 and TRBJ1-1, with unresolved D. CDR1 is MNHEY and CDR2 is SMNVEV in the germline V gene (reference sequence). CDR3 length: 13 residues. V lost 3 bases to trimming and J lost 0 bases, with 5 bases between them. This CDR3 is CASSFRVNTEAFF. CDR3 nucleotide sequence: TGTGCCAGCAGTTTTAGGGTGAACACTGAAGCTTTCTTT.

The V call is TRBV9, the J call TRBJ2-7, with D maybe TRBD2 (7 bases). Trimming removed 3 bases from V and 3 bases from J, with 10 bases in between. Germline V gene lookup returns CDR1 SGDLS and CDR2 YYNGEE. This CDR3 comprises 13 residues. CDR3 region: CASSGGGRYEQYF. In nucleotides, the CDR3 is TGTGCCAGCAGCGGCGGGGGCCGCTACGAGCAGTACTTC.

This chain links TRBV5-4 with TRBJ1-2, with a possible D match to TRBD1 (5 bases). Looked up from germline, CDR1 is SGHNT and CDR2 is YYREEE (reference sequence). The germline V and J ends were trimmed by 1 base and 8 bases, with 18 bases remaining between them. The CDR3 contains 15 residues. The CDR3 bases are TGTGCCAGCAGCTTGTGGGGGACGGCCTCCCGGGGCTACACCTTC. This encodes CASSLWGTASRGYTF.

The chain couples TRBV29-1 to TRBJ2-5, with TRBD1 as a possible D gene (7 bases). The CDR3 covers 14 residues. Germline V gene lookup returns CDR1 SQVTM and CDR2 ANQGSEA. Trimming stripped 3 bases from V and 2 bases from J, with 13 bases between. The CDR3 DNA reads TGCAGCGTTGATCGGCAGGGGGGACAAGAGACCCAGTACTTC. Residues: CSVDRQGGQETQYF.

This rearrangement joins TRBV7-9 to TRBJ2-7; D call uncertain. Trimming took off 1 base at V and 6 bases at J, with 7 bases between the two ends. The CDR3 has 12 amino acids. Germline V gene lookup returns CDR1 SEHNR and CDR2 FQNEAQ (reference sequence). The CDR3 DNA follows: TGTGCCAGCAGCTTAGGGTATCCCGAGCAGTACTTC. This codes for CASSLGYPEQYF.

The genes are TRBV10-1 and TRBJ2-1; D gene unclear. CDR3 length: 11 residues. Germline loops: CDR1 WNHNN, CDR2 SYGVQD (reference sequence). Trimming removed 3 bases at V and 10 bases at J, with 7 bases between. In DNA form, the CDR3 reads TGCGCCAGCAGTGACGGTGGGGAGCAGTTCTTC. This sequence encodes CASSDGGEQFF.

The chain joins TRBV7-6 to TRBJ2-1; maybe TRBD2 (5 bases). The CDR3 runs 15 residues. V was trimmed by 5 bases and J by 5 bases, leaving 16 bases between them. Per the germline V gene, CDR1 is SGHVS and CDR2 is FNYEAQ. CDR3 sequence: CASSPGSGGHNEQFF. Written as DNA, the CDR3 is TGTGCCAGCAGCCCGGGAAGCGGCGGCCACAATGAGCAGTTCTTC.

This chain connects TRBV14 to TRBJ2-7; 12 positions match TRBD2. This CDR3 is 15 amino acids long. The V gene end was trimmed by 4 bases and the J gene end by 7 bases; junction bases not matched to a gene: 8. The germline V gene encodes CDR1 SGHDN and CDR2 FVKESK. CDR3 residues: CASSLLAGGRQEQYF. As DNA, the CDR3 is TGTGCCAGCAGCCTTCTAGCGGGAGGGCGTCAGGAGCAGTACTTC. The full variable domain, its missing parts supplied by reference TRBV14 and TRBJ2-7, is EAGVTQFPSHSVIEKGQTVTLRCDPISGHDNLYWYRRVMGKEIKFLLHFVKESKQDESGMPNNRFLAERTGGTYSTLKVQPAELEDSGVYFCASSLLAGGRQEQYFGPGTRLTVT.

This clone was counted once. This rearrangement joins TRBV5-1 to TRBJ2-2; 11 bases match TRBD2. V was clipped by 2 bases and J by 6 bases; unmatched bases: 3. Germline CDR1 is SGHRS and CDR2 is YFSETQ. This CDR3 has 15 amino acids. The chain's CDR3 is CASSLLAGEAGELFF. In DNA, the CDR3 is TGCGCCAGCAGCTTACTAGCGGGAGAAGCCGGGGAGCTGTTTTTT.

The gene calls are TRBV27 and TRBJ2-7; 11 bases match TRBD2. This CDR3 comprises 16 residues. Germline-derived CDR1 and CDR2 are MNHEY and SMNVEV (reference sequence). V dropped 6 bases and J dropped 0; count of bases not matched to a gene: 7. CDR3 amino acids: CASSHSSGRASYEQYF. Written as DNA, the CDR3 is TGTGCCAGCAGCCATAGTAGCGGGAGGGCCTCCTACGAGCAGTACTTC.

The chain uses TRBV5-1 and TRBJ2-7; a possible D gene is TRBD1 (6 bases). V lost 4 bases and J lost 2, with 16 bases in between. CDR3 length: 15 amino acids. Germline assignment: CDR1 SGHRS and CDR2 YFSETQ. CDR3 coding DNA: TGCGCCAGCAGCCCAGACAGGCCAGGCCCCTACGAGCAGTACTTC. Amino acid sequence: CASSPDRPGPYEQYF.

This clone has only one observation. This rearrangement joins TRBV9 to TRBJ2-2; the match to TRBD2 covers 7 bases. The CDR3 totals 17 residues. Unmatched junction bases numbered 8, after V lost 0 bases and J lost 3 bases. Germline V gene data show CDR1 as SGDLS and CDR2 as YYNGEE. The CDR3 DNA is TGTGCCAGCAGCGTAGTCCCTCTAGCGGAGGACACCGGGGAGCTGTTTTTT. Translated: CASSVVPLAEDTGELFF.

This chain joins TRBV6-5 and TRBJ1-2; maybe TRBD1 (6 bases). CDR3 length: 16 amino acids. Germline CDR1 is MNHEY and CDR2 is SVGAGI. V shed 0 bases and J shed 1 base, with 12 bases lying between them. The CDR3, as DNA: TGTGCCAGCAGTTACTCGTCGCAGGGGTTTAACTATGGCTACACCTTC. Protein sequence: CASSYSSQGFNYGYTF.

The chain joins TRBV6-6 to TRBJ2-1; the D is unclear. The CDR3 has 15 amino acids. Trimming left V 7 bases short and J 3 bases short, with 16 bases between. CDR1 MNHNY and CDR2 SVGAGI come from the germline V gene (reference sequence). For the CDR3, the DNA is TGTGCCAGCACCCAAGAGGCAGAATACTACAATGAGCAGTTCTTC. Its protein is CASTQEAEYYNEQFF.

This rearrangement joins TRBV5-5 to TRBJ1-1, with D perhaps TRBD1 (5 bases). The CDR3 extends over 14 amino acids. The germline gives CDR1 SGHKS, CDR2 YYEKEE (reference sequence). V lost 2 bases and J lost 8, with 16 bases in between. CDR3 bases: TGTGCCAGCAGCTTCTTCTTATTCCGACAGGAAGCTTTCTTT. It encodes CASSFFLFRQEAFF.

CDR3 coding DNA: TGTGCCAGCAGCTTAACTACCGTGCCGGGTAACACCGGGGAGCTGTTTTTT. This encodes CASSLTTVPGNTGELFF. The chain uses TRBV7-9 and TRBJ2-2; D is uncertain. CDR3 length: 17 residues. Germline V CDR1 and CDR2: SEHNR, FQNEAQ (reference sequence). The V end lost 2 bases, the J end lost 2 bases, and 15 bases lay between the germline ends.